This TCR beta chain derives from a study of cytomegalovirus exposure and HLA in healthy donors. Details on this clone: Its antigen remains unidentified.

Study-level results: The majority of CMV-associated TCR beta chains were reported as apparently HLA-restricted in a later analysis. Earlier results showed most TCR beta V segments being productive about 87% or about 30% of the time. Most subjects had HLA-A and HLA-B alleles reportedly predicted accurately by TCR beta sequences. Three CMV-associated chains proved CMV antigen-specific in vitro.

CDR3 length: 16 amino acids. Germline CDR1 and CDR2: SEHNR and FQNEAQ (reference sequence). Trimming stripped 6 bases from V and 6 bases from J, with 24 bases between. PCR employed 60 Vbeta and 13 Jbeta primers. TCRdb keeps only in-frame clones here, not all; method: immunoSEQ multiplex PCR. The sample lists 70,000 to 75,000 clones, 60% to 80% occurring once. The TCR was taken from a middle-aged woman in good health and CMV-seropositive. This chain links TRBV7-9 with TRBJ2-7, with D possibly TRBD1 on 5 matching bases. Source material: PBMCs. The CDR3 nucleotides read TGTGCCAGCAGTGACAGTGGTGAACCTTGGTTCGGCGAGCAGTACTTC. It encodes CASSDSGEPWFGEQYF.